This T cell receptor (beta chain) is from a study of shared clonotypes between healthy human individuals. Study-level findings and limits: Among donors, the sharing of clonotypes was expected to be influenced by sequencing depth.

V was pared by 5 bases and J by 8 bases, with 5 bases of the junction left unmatched. The germline gives CDR1 SEHNR, CDR2 FQNEAQ (reference sequence). The length of the CDR3 is 13 residues. The data were produced by immunoSEQ multiplex PCR, yet TCRdb's version contains in-frame clones alone and is incomplete. The sample yields approximately 1.5 million clones, approximately 98.5% seen once. As regards this clone: The antigen remains undetermined.

This receptor was obtained from a man aged 25 to 45 in good health. The sample was naive CD4+ T cells sorted from blood. The sample's subset: CD45RA+ positively selected. The chain is built from TRBV7-9 and TRBJ1-4; 7 bases are a match to TRBD1. CDR3 loop: CASSRRDREKLFF. CDR3 coding DNA: TGTGCCAGCAGCCGCCGGGACAGAGAAAAACTGTTTTTT. Variable domain in full (rest from reference TRBV7-9 and TRBJ1-4): DTGVSQNPRHKITKRGQNVTFRCDPISEHNRLYWYRQTLGQGPEFLTYFQNEAQLEKSRLLSDRFSAERPKGSFSTLEIQRTEQGDSAMYLCASSRRDREKLFFGSGTQLSVL.